The T cell receptor beta chain described here comes from a study of shared clonotypes between healthy human individuals. Study-wide points: The expectation was that sequencing depth would affect clonotype sharing among donors.

The table came from immunoSEQ multiplex PCR; TCRdb's copy has only in-frame clones and leaves some out. Of about 490,000 clones listed, around 78% were seen once; the top ten hold around 13%. Genomic DNA, for the unsorted samples, came from about 90 million PBMCs. Notes on this clone: Its antigen is unidentified.

The TCR was taken from a middle-aged woman in good health. Some clones in this sample may be carry-over from other donors' samples. The specimen sequenced was PBMCs.

CDR3 coding DNA: TGTGCCAGTCCGGGACCCCAGCATTTT. Amino acid sequence: CASPGPQHF. The genes are TRBV19 and TRBJ1-5; D is undetermined. The CDR3 consists of 9 residues. Germline-derived CDR1 and CDR2 are LNHDA and SQIVND (reference sequence). Trimming stripped 8 bases from V and 10 bases from J, with 6 bases between.